This TCR beta chain was sequenced in a study of shared clonotypes between healthy human individuals. The repertoire was sequenced with immunoSEQ multiplex PCR; TCRdb's copy has only in-frame clones and lacks some. In the table there are more than 550,000 clones, roughly 94% of which are singletons. The study's findings and limits: Generation probability values for non-shared clonotypes were lower than those for clonotypes shared by all four donors.

Trimming removed 1 base from V and 3 bases from J, with 16 bases in between. This CDR3 comprises 16 residues. Germline-derived CDR1 and CDR2 are SEHNR and FQNEAQ (reference sequence). Naivety among CD8 cells was defined by CD45RO negativity and positive CCR7 selection, thereby excluding terminally differentiated effector memory CD45RA+ cells. Notes on this clone: Its antigen is unknown.

The TCR comes from a man younger than 40 in good health. The chain employs TRBV7-9 and TRBJ2-7, with D perhaps matching TRBD1 or TRBD2 (5 bases each). What was sequenced was naive CD8+ T cells sorted from blood. The CDR3 sequence: CASSLGEGTGHYEQYF. The CDR3 region has the DNA TGTGCCAGCAGCTTAGGTGAGGGGACGGGGCACTACGAGCAGTACTTC.